The entry below describes one T cell receptor (beta chain). An end of the junction does not agree with germline; a read error may underlie this. Genomic DNA template from tumor biopsies or peripheral blood, roughly 616 ng to 6,500 ng input. The data are from a study of T cells in tumors after PD-1 blockade. Clones were sequenced by immunoSEQ multiplex PCR, and TCRdb holds only the in-frame ones, with some missing. The sample shows 15,000 or so clones, around 80% of them seen only once. Germline-derived CDR1 and CDR2 are SGHDT and YYEEEE. This CDR3 spans 17 amino acids. This specimen consisted of PBMCs, obtained after anti-PD-1 treatment. The chain employs TRBV5-6 and TRBJ1-2; the match to TRBD1 covers 7 bases. This TCR derives from a human donor with basal cell carcinoma. The CDR3 nucleotides read TGTGCCAGCAGATTGGAGGGGGCCGTAAAAGCTAACTATGGCTACACCTTC. This gives the protein CASRLEGAVKANYGYTF.